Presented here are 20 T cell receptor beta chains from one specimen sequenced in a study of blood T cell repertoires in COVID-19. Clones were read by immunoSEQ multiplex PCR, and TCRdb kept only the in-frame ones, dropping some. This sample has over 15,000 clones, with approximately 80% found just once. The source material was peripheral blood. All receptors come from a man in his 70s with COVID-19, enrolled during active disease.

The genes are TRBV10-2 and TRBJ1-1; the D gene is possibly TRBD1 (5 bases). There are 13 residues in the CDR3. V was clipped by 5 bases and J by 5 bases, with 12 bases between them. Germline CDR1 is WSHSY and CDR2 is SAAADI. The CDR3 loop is CASSQVGLTEAFF. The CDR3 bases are TGCGCCAGCAGTCAGGTGGGGCTGACTGAAGCTTTCTTT.

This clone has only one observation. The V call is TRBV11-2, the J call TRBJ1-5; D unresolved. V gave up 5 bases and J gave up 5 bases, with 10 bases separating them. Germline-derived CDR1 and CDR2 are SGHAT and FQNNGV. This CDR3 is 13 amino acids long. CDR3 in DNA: TGTGCCAGCAGCCCGGGGAGCGATCAGCCCCAGCATTTT. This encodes CASSPGSDQPQHF.

The CDR3 loop is CASSLESGNGYTF. As DNA, the CDR3 is TGTGCCAGCAGCTTAGAATCAGGGAATGGCTACACCTTC. This sequence joins TRBV11-2 and TRBJ1-2, with D perhaps matching TRBD1 (5 bases). The germline V gene has CDR1 SGHAT and CDR2 FQNNGV. With 0 bases removed from V and 6 bases from J, the gap between germline ends came to 8 bases. The CDR3 has 13 amino acids.

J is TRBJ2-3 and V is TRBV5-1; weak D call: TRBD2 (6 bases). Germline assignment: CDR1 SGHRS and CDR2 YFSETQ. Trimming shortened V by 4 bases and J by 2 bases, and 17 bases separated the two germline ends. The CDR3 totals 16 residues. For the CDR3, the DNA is TGCGCCAGCAGCGGCCCATGGGGAGGAGTCACAGATACGCAGTATTTT. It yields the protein CASSGPWGGVTDTQYF.

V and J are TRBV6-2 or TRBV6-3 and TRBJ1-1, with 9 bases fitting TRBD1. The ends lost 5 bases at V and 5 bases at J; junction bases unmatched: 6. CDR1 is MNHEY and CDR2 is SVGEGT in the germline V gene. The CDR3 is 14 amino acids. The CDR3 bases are TGTGCCAGCAGTCAACAGGGGGCCAGGACTGAAGCTTTCTTT. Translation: CASSQQGARTEAFF.

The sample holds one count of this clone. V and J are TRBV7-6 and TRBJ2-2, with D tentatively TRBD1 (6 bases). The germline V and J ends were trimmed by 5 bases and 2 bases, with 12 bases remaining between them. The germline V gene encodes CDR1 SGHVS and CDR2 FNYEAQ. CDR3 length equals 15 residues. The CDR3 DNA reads TGTGCCAGCAGCCCCCCGGGACACAACACCGGGGAGCTGTTTTTT. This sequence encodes CASSPPGHNTGELFF.

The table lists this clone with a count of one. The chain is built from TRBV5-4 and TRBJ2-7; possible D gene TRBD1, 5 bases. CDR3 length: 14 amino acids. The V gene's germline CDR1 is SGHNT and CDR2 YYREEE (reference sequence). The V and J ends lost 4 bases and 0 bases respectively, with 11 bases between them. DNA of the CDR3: TGTGCCAGCAGCGTTGACAGCCGCTCCTACGAGCAGTACTTC. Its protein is CASSVDSRSYEQYF. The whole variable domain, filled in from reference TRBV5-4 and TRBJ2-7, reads ETGVTQSPTHLIKTRGQQVTLRCSSQSGHNTVSWYQQALGQGPQFIFQYYREEENGRGNFPPRFSGLQFPNYSSELNVNALELDDSALYLCASSVDSRSYEQYFGPGTRLTVT.

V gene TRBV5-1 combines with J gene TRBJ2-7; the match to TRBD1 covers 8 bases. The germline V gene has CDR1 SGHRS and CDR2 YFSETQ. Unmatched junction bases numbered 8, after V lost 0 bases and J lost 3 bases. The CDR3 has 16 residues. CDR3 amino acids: CASSLGRGQGSYEQYF. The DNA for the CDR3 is TGCGCCAGCAGCTTGGGCAGGGGGCAAGGGAGCTACGAGCAGTACTTC.

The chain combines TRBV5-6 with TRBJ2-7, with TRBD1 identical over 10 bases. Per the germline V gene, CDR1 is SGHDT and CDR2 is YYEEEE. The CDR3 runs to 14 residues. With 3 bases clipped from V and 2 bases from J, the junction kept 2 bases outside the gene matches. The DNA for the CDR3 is TGTGCCAGCAGCTCCGGGACAGGGGCCTACGAGCAGTACTTC. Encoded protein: CASSSGTGAYEQYF.

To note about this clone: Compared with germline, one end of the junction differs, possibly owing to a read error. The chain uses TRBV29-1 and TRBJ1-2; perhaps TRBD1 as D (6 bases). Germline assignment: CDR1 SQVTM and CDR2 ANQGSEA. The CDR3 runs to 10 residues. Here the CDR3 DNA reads TGCAGCGGATTGGCAGGGGAGCGCTCCTTC. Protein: CSGLAGERSF.

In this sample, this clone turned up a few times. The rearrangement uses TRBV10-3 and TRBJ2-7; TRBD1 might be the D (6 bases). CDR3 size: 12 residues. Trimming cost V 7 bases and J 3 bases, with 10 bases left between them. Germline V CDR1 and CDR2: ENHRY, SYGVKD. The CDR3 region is CAITTGIYEQYF. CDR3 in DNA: TGTGCCATCACCACAGGGATCTACGAGCAGTACTTC.

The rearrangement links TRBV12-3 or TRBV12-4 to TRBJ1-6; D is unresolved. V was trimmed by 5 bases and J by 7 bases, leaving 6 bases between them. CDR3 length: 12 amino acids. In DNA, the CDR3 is TGTGCCAGCAGTCCCAGGAATTCACCCCTCCACTTT. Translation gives CASSPRNSPLHF.

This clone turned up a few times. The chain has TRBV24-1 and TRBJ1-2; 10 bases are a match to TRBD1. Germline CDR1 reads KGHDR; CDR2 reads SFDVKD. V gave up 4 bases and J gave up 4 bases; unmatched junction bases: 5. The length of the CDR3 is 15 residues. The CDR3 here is CATSDPGTGVYGYTF. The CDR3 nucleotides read TGTGCCACCAGTGACCCCGGGACAGGGGTCTATGGCTACACCTTC.

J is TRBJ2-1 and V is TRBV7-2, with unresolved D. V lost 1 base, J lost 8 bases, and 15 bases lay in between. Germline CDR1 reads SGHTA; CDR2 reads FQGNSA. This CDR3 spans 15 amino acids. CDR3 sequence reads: CASSLDGGRGDEQFF. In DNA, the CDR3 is TGTGCCAGCAGCTTAGACGGCGGCCGAGGCGATGAGCAGTTCTTC.

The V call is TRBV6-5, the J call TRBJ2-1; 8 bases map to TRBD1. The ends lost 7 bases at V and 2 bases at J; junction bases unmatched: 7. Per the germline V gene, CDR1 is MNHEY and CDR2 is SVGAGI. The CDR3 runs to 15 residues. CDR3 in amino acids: CASTLDRATYNEQFF. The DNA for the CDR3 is TGTGCCAGCACCTTGGACAGGGCTACCTACAATGAGCAGTTCTTC.

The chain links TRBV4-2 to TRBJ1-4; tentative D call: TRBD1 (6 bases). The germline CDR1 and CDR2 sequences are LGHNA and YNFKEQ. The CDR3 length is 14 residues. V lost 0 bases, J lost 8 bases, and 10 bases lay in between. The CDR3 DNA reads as TGTGCCAGCAGCCAAGACAGGGGAAGGGAAAAACTGTTTTTT. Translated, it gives CASSQDRGREKLFF.

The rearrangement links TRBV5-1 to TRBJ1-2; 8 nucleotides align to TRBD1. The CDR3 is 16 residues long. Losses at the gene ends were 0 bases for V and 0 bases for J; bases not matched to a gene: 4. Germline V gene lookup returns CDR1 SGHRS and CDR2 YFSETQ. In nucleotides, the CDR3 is TGCGCCAGCAGCTTGGGCGGACAGGGCTCTAACTATGGCTACACCTTC. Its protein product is CASSLGGQGSNYGYTF.

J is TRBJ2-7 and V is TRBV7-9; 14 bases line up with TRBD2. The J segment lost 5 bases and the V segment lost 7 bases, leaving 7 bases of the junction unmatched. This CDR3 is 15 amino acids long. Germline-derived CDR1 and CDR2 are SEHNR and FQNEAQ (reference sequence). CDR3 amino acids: CASTLSGLAGDEQYF. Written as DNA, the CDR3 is TGTGCCAGCACCCTATCGGGACTAGCGGGAGACGAGCAGTACTTC.

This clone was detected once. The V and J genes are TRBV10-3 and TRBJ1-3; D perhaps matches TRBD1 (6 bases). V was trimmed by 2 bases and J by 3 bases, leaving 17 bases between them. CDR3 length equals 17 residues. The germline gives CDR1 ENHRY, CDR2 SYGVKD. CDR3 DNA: TGTGCCATCAGTGAGCGCTCAGGGGCGAATTATGGAAACACCATATATTTT. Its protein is CAISERSGANYGNTIYF.

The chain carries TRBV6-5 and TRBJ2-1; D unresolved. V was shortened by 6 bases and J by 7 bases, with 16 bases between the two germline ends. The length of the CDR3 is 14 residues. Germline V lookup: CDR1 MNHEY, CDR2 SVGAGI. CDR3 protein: CASSYAVDFNEQFF. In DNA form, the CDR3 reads TGTGCCAGCAGCTACGCGGTCGACTTTAATGAGCAGTTCTTC.